Listed here are 5 T cell receptor beta chains from one sample, sequenced in a study of siplizumab effects on memory and regulatory T cells. The method was immunoSEQ multiplex PCR; TCRdb's version includes in-frame clones alone and lacks a portion of them. The table has around 83,000 clones, 85% to 90% seen once. Sequences were obtained from CD4+ T cells sorted from blood. These receptors were taken from a human donor in good health.

This chain links TRBV29-1 with TRBJ1-4, with no clear D. Germline V gene data show CDR1 as SQVTM and CDR2 as ANQGSEA. CDR3 length: 10 amino acids. In DNA, the CDR3 is TGCAGTGGCGGAGATGAAAAACTGTTTTTT. Its protein is CSGGDEKLFF.

Turning to this clone: The same CDR3 arises from other DNA sequences in this sample as well. The gene calls are TRBV18 and TRBJ2-1, with TRBD2 matching over 9 bases. The V gene end was trimmed by 0 bases and the J gene end by 7 bases; junction bases not matched to a gene: 4. Germline CDR1 is KGHSH and CDR2 is LQKENI. The CDR3 runs 15 residues. CDR3 DNA: TGTGCCAGCTCACCACCTAGCGGGAGTAGAAATGAGCAGTTCTTC. It specifies CASSPPSGSRNEQFF.

V gene TRBV7-9 combines with J gene TRBJ2-2; the D gene is possibly TRBD2 (6 bases). CDR1 SEHNR and CDR2 FQNEAQ come from the germline V gene (reference sequence). This CDR3 comprises 14 residues. V was shortened by 7 bases and J by 2 bases, with 11 bases between the two germline ends. The DNA of the CDR3 is TGTGCCAGCACCGGGACTTTTAACACCGGGGAGCTGTTTTTT. Translating gives CASTGTFNTGELFF.

The chain joins TRBV27 to TRBJ1-1; D might be TRBD1 (5 bases). This CDR3 region has 16 residues. V dropped 3 bases and J dropped 1 base, with 15 bases sitting between them. The germline V gene encodes CDR1 MNHEY and CDR2 SMNVEV (reference sequence). CDR3 sequence: CASSFSGWGRNTEAFF. CDR3 DNA sequence: TGTGCCAGCAGTTTCTCTGGATGGGGGAGGAACACTGAAGCTTTCTTT.

The chain recombines TRBV7-2 with TRBJ1-2, with D perhaps TRBD1 (5 bases). The germline V gene encodes CDR1 SGHTA and CDR2 FQGNSA. Trimming took 0 bases from V and 3 from J, leaving 8 bases between them. The CDR3 sequence is 14 residues long. This chain's CDR3 is CASSLAWGDYGYTF. CDR3 bases: TGTGCCAGCAGCTTAGCTTGGGGGGACTATGGCTACACCTTC.